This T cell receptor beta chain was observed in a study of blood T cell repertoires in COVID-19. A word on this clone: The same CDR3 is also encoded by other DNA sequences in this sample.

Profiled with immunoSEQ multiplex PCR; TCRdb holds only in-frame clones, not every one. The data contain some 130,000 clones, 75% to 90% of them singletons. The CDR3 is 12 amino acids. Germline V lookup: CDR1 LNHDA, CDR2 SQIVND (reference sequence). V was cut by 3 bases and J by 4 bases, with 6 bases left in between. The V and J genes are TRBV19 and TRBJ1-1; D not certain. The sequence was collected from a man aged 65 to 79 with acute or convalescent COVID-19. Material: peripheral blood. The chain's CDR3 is CASSIRGTEAFF. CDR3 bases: TGTGCCAGTAGTATCCGCGGCACTGAAGCTTTCTTT.